The 27 T cell receptor beta chains in this list originate from one sample, sequenced in a study of PD-1 blockade in classical Hodgkin lymphoma. Each patient's relapse followed autologous stem cell transplantation, and brentuximab vedotin exposure varied. Only in-frame clones appear in the TCRdb table, and some are missing; sequencing was by immunoSEQ multiplex PCR. The sample has more than 10,000 clones, about nine tenths seen once. The sequenced sample was peripheral blood mononuclear cells (PBMCs), obtained at baseline. The source of these receptors is a human donor with classical Hodgkin lymphoma.

The chain employs TRBV2 and TRBJ1-5, with a possible D match to TRBD1 (6 bases). The V and J ends lost 5 bases and 3 bases respectively, with 14 bases between them. Germline assignment: CDR1 SNHLY and CDR2 FYNNEI. This CDR3 spans 15 amino acids. CDR3 sequence reads: CASSSQGRDNQPQHF. CDR3 DNA: TGTGCCAGCAGTAGTCAGGGGAGGGACAATCAGCCCCAGCATTTT. Based on the CDR3 plus reference TRBV2 and TRBJ1-5, the full variable domain is EPEVTQTPSHQVTQMGQEVILRCVPISNHLYFYWYRQILGQKVEFLVSFYNNEISEKSEIFDDQFSVERPDGSNFTLKIRSTKLEDSAMYFCASSSQGRDNQPQHFGDGTRLSIL.

The chain employs TRBV30 and TRBJ1-2, with 7 bases matching TRBD1. Trimming at V came to 3 bases and at J to 8 bases, leaving 9 bases not matched to a gene. This CDR3 has 13 residues. CDR1 is GTSNPN and CDR2 is SVGIG in the germline V gene (reference sequence). CDR3 DNA sequence: TGTGCCTGGAGATTGACAGGGCGGGAGGGCTACACCTTC. Residues: CAWRLTGREGYTF. The variable domain in full, with the rest retrieved from reference TRBV30 and TRBJ1-2, is SQTIHQWPATLVQPVGSPLSLECTVEGTSNPNLYWYRQAAGRGLQLLFYSVGIGQISSEVPQNLSASRPQDRQFILSSKKLLLSDSGFYLCAWRLTGREGYTFGSGTRLTVV.

The chain combines TRBV7-8 with TRBJ1-5; maybe TRBD1 (5 bases). V was cut by 3 bases and J by 2 bases, with 11 bases left in between. The CDR3 covers 15 residues. The germline V gene has CDR1 SGHVS and CDR2 FQNEAQ. CDR3 in DNA: TGTGCCAGCAGCTTGGGGGTGGGAGGCAATCAGCCCCAGCATTTT. It yields the protein CASSLGVGGNQPQHF.

V usage is TRBV11-3 and J usage is TRBJ2-3; 10 bases map to TRBD2. The V segment lost 5 bases and the J segment 1 base; nucleotides outside the gene matches: 6. CDR3 length: 16 amino acids. Germline values: CDR1 SGHNT, CDR2 YENEEA. The CDR3 DNA reads as TGTGCCAGCAGCAAGGCCGGGACTAGCGGCACAGATACGCAGTATTTT. It specifies CASSKAGTSGTDTQYF.

This chain links TRBV6-5 with TRBJ1-2; D unclear. Germline CDR1 is MNHEY and CDR2 is SVGAGI. The length of the CDR3 is 12 residues. V was clipped by 1 base and J by 5 bases, with 5 bases between them. The CDR3 bases are TGTGCCAGCAGTTACTTGGGATATGGCTACACCTTC. The encoded protein is CASSYLGYGYTF.

The CDR3 sequence: CASSLEGATGELFF. As DNA, the CDR3 is TGCGCCAGCAGCTTGGAAGGAGCCACCGGGGAGCTGTTTTTT. J is TRBJ2-2 and V is TRBV5-1; no clear D gene. V dropped 0 bases and J dropped 4 bases, with 7 bases sitting between them. Germline CDR1 and CDR2: SGHRS and YFSETQ. The CDR3 covers 14 residues. The full variable domain, its missing parts supplied by reference TRBV5-1 and TRBJ2-2, is KAGVTQTPRYLIKTRGQQVTLSCSPISGHRSVSWYQQTPGQGLQFLFEYFSETQRNKGNFPGRFSGRQFSNSRSEMNVSTLELGDSALYLCASSLEGATGELFFGEGSRLTVL.

CDR3 amino acids: CASSSSTVYYGYTF. DNA for the CDR3: TGTGCCAGCAGCTCATCGACAGTCTACTATGGCTACACCTTC. The rearrangement uses TRBV7-2 and TRBJ1-2, with D possibly TRBD1 on 5 matching bases. Germline assignment: CDR1 SGHTA and CDR2 FQGNSA. The CDR3 has 14 residues. Trimming pared 4 bases from V and 3 bases from J, leaving 12 bases between.

The table lists this clone with a few counts. This chain links TRBV6-5 with TRBJ2-3; D possibly uses TRBD1 or TRBD2 (6 bases each). There are 13 residues in the CDR3. The V and J ends lost 10 bases and 0 bases respectively, with 11 bases between them. Per germline, CDR1 MNHEY and CDR2 SVGAGI. The CDR3 coding sequence is TGTGCCACGAGGGGGGAAAGCACAGATACGCAGTATTTT. This sequence encodes CATRGESTDTQYF.

The V call is TRBV13, the J call TRBJ1-2; D unresolved. Germline CDR1 and CDR2: PRHDT and FYEKMQ (reference sequence). Trimming pared 5 bases from V and 2 bases from J, leaving 18 bases between. This CDR3 has 16 residues. The CDR3 loop reads CASSDLPVILNYGYTF. DNA of the CDR3: TGTGCCAGCAGCGACCTTCCAGTGATCCTAAACTATGGCTACACCTTC.

This clone was observed once. The chain combines TRBV7-8 with TRBJ1-4, with TRBD1 matching 7 bases. This CDR3 region has 15 residues. Germline V CDR1 and CDR2: SGHVS, FQNEAQ. The trim removed 5 bases at V and 5 bases at J, leaving 8 bases unmatched. In nucleotides, the CDR3 is TGTGCCAGCAGCGCCCAACAGGGGCTAAATGAAAAACTGTTTTTT. Its translation is CASSAQQGLNEKLFF.

The J gene is TRBJ2-7, the V gene TRBV4-1; the D call may be TRBD1 or TRBD2 (5 bases each). CDR1 and CDR2 from the germline V gene are MGHRA and YSYEKL. The CDR3 sequence is 13 residues long. Between the trimmed V and J ends, which lost 8 bases and 7 bases, there was a span of 18 bases. CDR3 sequence: CASARGLFLEQYF. The CDR3 DNA reads as TGCGCCAGCGCTCGGGGCCTCTTCTTGGAGCAGTACTTC.

This chain links TRBV7-8 with TRBJ2-2; D is undetermined. The CDR3 totals 15 residues. Germline-derived CDR1 and CDR2 are SGHVS and FQNEAQ. Trimming took off 1 base at V and 0 bases at J, with 6 bases between the two ends. In DNA, the CDR3 is TGTGCCAGCAGCTTAGAGAGCTCGAACACCGGGGAGCTGTTTTTT. Translation gives CASSLESSNTGELFF.

This clone was picked up one time. The chain recombines TRBV4-1 with TRBJ1-3; D unclear. The V end was cut by 0 bases, the J end by 2 bases, with 17 bases between. The CDR3 spans 18 residues. Germline assignment: CDR1 MGHRA and CDR2 YSYEKL. The CDR3 sequence is CASSQDSVGMGPGNTIYF. The DNA of the CDR3 is TGCGCCAGCAGCCAAGATTCGGTGGGGATGGGCCCTGGAAACACCATATATTTT.

The J gene is TRBJ1-4, the V gene TRBV19, with D uncertain. Trimming stripped 5 bases from V and 0 bases from J, with 13 bases between. This CDR3 spans 16 amino acids. Germline CDR1 is LNHDA and CDR2 is SQIVND (reference sequence). CDR3 sequence reads: CASSAPRVATNEKLFF. CDR3 sequence (DNA): TGTGCCAGTAGTGCTCCTCGGGTTGCAACTAATGAAAAACTGTTTTTT.

The chain carries TRBV5-5 and TRBJ1-1, with D unresolved. Trimming removed 1 base from V and 0 bases from J, with 4 bases in between. The V gene's germline CDR1 is SGHKS and CDR2 YYEKEE (reference sequence). The CDR3 spans 13 residues. The CDR3 DNA reads TGTGCCAGCAGCTTGACCCTGAACACTGAAGCTTTCTTT. This codes for CASSLTLNTEAFF.

The chain carries TRBV5-1 and TRBJ1-4, with D perhaps TRBD1 (6 bases). This CDR3 is built from 15 residues. Trimming took off 0 bases at V and 2 bases at J, with 8 bases between the two ends. Germline V lookup: CDR1 SGHRS, CDR2 YFSETQ. The CDR3 region is CASSLGGGTNEKLFF. CDR3 DNA: TGCGCCAGCAGCTTGGGTGGGGGCACTAATGAAAAACTGTTTTTT.

The chain has TRBV6-4 and TRBJ2-5, with 12 bases matching TRBD2. Trimming at V came to 5 bases and at J to 2 bases, leaving 18 bases not matched to a gene. The germline V gene encodes CDR1 MRHNA and CDR2 SNTAGT. The CDR3 is 20 amino acids. The CDR3 reads CASSQPTSGGPITPQETQYF. DNA of the CDR3: TGTGCCAGCAGTCAACCGACTAGCGGGGGACCAATTACCCCGCAAGAGACCCAGTACTTC.

The chain recombines TRBV30 with TRBJ1-3; no clear D gene. CDR1 and CDR2 (germline): GTSNPN, SVGIG (reference sequence). CDR3 length: 15 residues. V was pared by 0 bases and J by 3 bases, with 12 bases between. CDR3 sequence: CAWSVDPFFGNTIYF. DNA of the CDR3: TGTGCCTGGAGTGTAGACCCTTTCTTTGGAAACACCATATATTTT.

The J gene is TRBJ2-1, the V gene TRBV5-1; 9 bases agree with TRBD1. Trimming at V came to 3 bases and at J to 7 bases, leaving 5 bases not matched to a gene. CDR1 is SGHRS and CDR2 is YFSETQ in the germline V gene. The CDR3 consists of 14 residues. The CDR3 DNA reads as TGCGCCAGCAGCTCGGACAGGGGCGAAAATGAGCAGTTCTTC. Translation gives CASSSDRGENEQFF.

The chain recombines TRBV9 with TRBJ2-7; 8 bases are a match to TRBD1. Germline assignment: CDR1 SGDLS and CDR2 YYNGEE. V lost 5 bases to trimming and J lost 6 bases; unmatched junction nucleotides: 25. CDR3 length: 19 residues. The CDR3 region has the DNA TGTGCCAGCAGACCCATTCTGGGACAGGTCTTTCCCTACTACTGCGAGCAGTACTTC. Its protein product is CASRPILGQVFPYYCEQYF. The whole variable domain, remainder taken from reference TRBV9 and TRBJ2-7, is DSGVTQTPKHLITATGQRVTLRCSPRSGDLSVYWYQQSLDQGLQFLIQYYNGEERAKGNILERFSAQQFPDLHSELNLSSLELGDSALYFCASRPILGQVFPYYCEQYFGPGTRLTVT.

This sequence joins TRBV5-1 and TRBJ1-1; 7 bases align to TRBD1. Losses at the gene ends were 4 bases for V and 1 base for J; bases not matched to a gene: 7. The CDR3 length is 15 residues. Germline V gives CDR1 SGHRS, CDR2 YFSETQ. This CDR3 is CASSVTGTENTEAFF. The CDR3 DNA follows: TGCGCCAGCAGCGTTACCGGGACAGAGAACACTGAAGCTTTCTTT. Full variable domain (rest looked up from reference TRBV5-1 and TRBJ1-1): KAGVTQTPRYLIKTRGQQVTLSCSPISGHRSVSWYQQTPGQGLQFLFEYFSETQRNKGNFPGRFSGRQFSNSRSEMNVSTLELGDSALYLCASSVTGTENTEAFFGQGTRLTVV.

V gene TRBV30 combines with J gene TRBJ2-7; D not resolved. CDR3 length equals 13 residues. The V end lost 2 bases, the J end lost 4 bases, and 12 bases lay between the germline ends. Germline V CDR1 and CDR2: GTSNPN, SVGIG (reference sequence). This CDR3 is CAWSRSEKYEQYF. The CDR3 DNA reads as TGTGCCTGGAGTAGAAGCGAAAAATACGAGCAGTACTTC.

The chain joins TRBV6-5 to TRBJ2-7; the match to TRBD1 covers 9 bases. Germline V gene sequence: CDR1 MNHEY, CDR2 SVGAGI. The CDR3 is 15 amino acids. V trimming: 5 bases; J trimming: 3 bases; junction bases outside the gene matches: 8. CDR3 region: CASSKTGTGYYEQYF. The CDR3, as DNA: TGTGCCAGCAGTAAAACCGGGACAGGGTACTACGAGCAGTACTTC.

This chain uses TRBV5-1 with TRBJ1-5; D remains ambiguous. Per germline, CDR1 SGHRS and CDR2 YFSETQ. Trimming pared 1 base from V and 7 bases from J, leaving 12 bases between. The CDR3 totals 14 residues. This CDR3 reads CASSLNPNTQPQHF. Written as DNA, the CDR3 is TGCGCCAGCAGCTTGAACCCAAACACGCAGCCCCAGCATTTT.

CDR3 sequence: CASSFRVGGANVLTF. The CDR3 bases are TGCGCCAGCAGCTTCAGGGTGGGAGGGGCCAACGTCCTGACTTTC. The chain has TRBV5-1 and TRBJ2-6; tentative D call: TRBD1 (5 bases). The CDR3 length is 15 residues. The ends were cut back, 2 bases at V and 4 bases at J, with 10 bases in the middle. Per germline, CDR1 SGHRS and CDR2 YFSETQ.

The chain carries TRBV29-1 and TRBJ1-1; D is uncertain. The CDR3 spans 12 residues. Per germline, CDR1 SQVTM and CDR2 ANQGSEA. Trimming took off 0 bases at V and 6 bases at J, with 8 bases between the two ends. The CDR3 loop reads CSVEEGNAEAFF. CDR3 in DNA: TGCAGCGTTGAAGAAGGGAATGCTGAAGCTTTCTTT. Full variable domain (outside the CDR3, taken from reference TRBV29-1 and TRBJ1-1): SAVISQKPSRDICQRGTSLTIQCQVDSQVTMMFWYRQQPGQSLTLIATANQGSEATYESGFVIDKFPISRPNLTFSTLTVSNMSPEDSSIYLCSVEEGNAEAFFGQGTRLTVV.

In this sample, this clone turned up once. The chain links TRBV2 to TRBJ2-7; TRBD2 matches 9 bases. From germline, CDR1 is SNHLY and CDR2 FYNNEI. The junction had 6 bases not matched to a gene; V was cut back by 3 bases and J by 6 bases. The CDR3 is made up of 14 amino acids. CDR3 nucleotide sequence: TGTGCCAGCAGTGAGCGGGGGGGCCTAGTCGAGCAGTACTTC. Its translation: CASSERGGLVEQYF.